The 10 T cell receptor beta chains below were found in one sample sequenced in a study of T cells after yellow fever vaccination. TCRdb redid the calling of the 5' RACE reads with MiXCR, one entry per CDR3 protein. The data show some 63,000 distinct CDR3 sequences, roughly 7.3% seen once. This sample comprised CD8+ T cells sorted from PBMCs, obtained 15 days after the yellow fever booster vaccination. These receptor sequences come from a man aged 25 to 40 who received the YFV17D yellow fever vaccine.

This clonotype was picked up many times. V is TRBV3-1 and J is TRBJ2-1, with unresolved D. V lost 0 bases, J lost 3 bases, and 9 bases lay in between. This CDR3 region has 15 residues. Germline CDR1 LGHDT, CDR2 YNNKEL (reference sequence). CDR3 nucleotides: TGTGCCAGCAGCCAAGATCCTAGTCTCTACAATGAGCAGTTCTTC. Its protein product is CASSQDPSLYNEQFF.

This clonotype came up many times. The chain uses TRBV11-2 and TRBJ2-1, with 8 bases aligning to TRBD1. V was pared by 5 bases and J by 8 bases, with 11 bases of the junction left unmatched. CDR1 is SGHAT, CDR2 FQNNGV, per germline. The CDR3 covers 15 residues. The CDR3 DNA is TGTGCCAGCAGCGGACAGGGAAACTTACGGGATGAGCAGTTCTTC. This sequence encodes CASSGQGNLRDEQFF. The full variable domain, in which reference TRBV11-2 and TRBJ2-1 provide the parts outside the CDR3, is EAGVAQSPRYKIIEKRQSVAFWCNPISGHATLYWYQQILGQGPKLLIQFQNNGVVDDSQLPKDRFSAERLKGVDSTLKIQPAKLEDSAVYLCASSGQGNLRDEQFFGPGTRLTVL.

This clonotype was seen ten or more times. The chain carries TRBV27 and TRBJ1-1, with D unresolved. The germline V gene has CDR1 MNHEY and CDR2 SMNVEV (reference sequence). V was trimmed by 3 bases and J by 1 base, leaving 6 bases between them. The CDR3 consists of 13 residues. Written as DNA, the CDR3 is TGTGCCAGCAGTTTTGAGGGGAACACTGAAGCTTTCTTT. Amino acid sequence: CASSFEGNTEAFF.

This rearrangement joins TRBV4-3 to TRBJ1-4, with D unresolved. Deletions cut 5 bases from V and 7 bases from J, with 17 bases between. There are 15 residues in the CDR3. Per the germline V gene, CDR1 is LGHNA and CDR2 is YSLEER. CDR3 sequence (DNA): TGCGCCAGCAGCAAAGTACCGGGATCTGGTGAAAAACTGTTTTTT. Its protein product is CASSKVPGSGEKLFF.

This clonotype was counted many times. This chain uses TRBV30 with TRBJ2-1; TRBD1 or TRBD2 may be the D gene (5 bases each). Trimming stripped 0 bases from V and 4 bases from J, with 10 bases between. CDR3 length equals 14 residues. Germline assignment: CDR1 GTSNPN and CDR2 SVGIG (reference sequence). The CDR3 loop is CAWSVLGVYNEQFF. The CDR3 DNA is TGTGCCTGGAGTGTACTGGGGGTATACAATGAGCAGTTCTTC. The full variable domain, completed using reference TRBV30 and TRBJ2-1, is SQTIHQWPATLVQPVGSPLSLECTVEGTSNPNLYWYRQAAGRGLQLLFYSVGIGQISSEVPQNLSASRPQDRQFILSSKKLLLSDSGFYLCAWSVLGVYNEQFFGPGTRLTVL.

As regards this clonotype: A much larger clone sits a single nucleotide away, making a read error possible. Because it lacks the conserved phenylalanine or tryptophan at the end, this CDR3 is likely a read error. The rearrangement joins TRBV20-1 to TRBJ2-5; no definite D call. This CDR3 contains 14 residues. Between the trimmed V and J ends, which lost 1 base and 4 bases, there was a span of 13 bases. Germline V gives CDR1 DFQATT, CDR2 SNEGSKA (reference sequence). DNA of the CDR3: TGCAGTGCTAGAGGTGCAGGTTGGGCAGAGACCCAGTACTTG. Translating it yields CSARGAGWAETQYL.

This clonotype showed up many times. In DNA form, the CDR3 reads TGTGCCAGCACCAATTTTGGGAGAGGAGGTTACAATGAGCAGTTCTTC. As protein: CASTNFGRGGYNEQFF. The V gene is TRBV7-9, the J gene TRBJ2-1, with D possibly being TRBD2 (5 bases). The length of the CDR3 is 16 residues. Germline CDR1 reads SEHNR; CDR2 reads FQNEAQ (reference sequence). V lost 7 bases to trimming and J lost 4 bases, with 20 bases between them. The whole variable domain, remainder taken from reference TRBV7-9 and TRBJ2-1, is DTGVSQNPRHKITKRGQNVTFRCDPISEHNRLYWYRQTLGQGPEFLTYFQNEAQLEKSRLLSDRFSAERPKGSFSTLEIQRTEQGDSAMYLCASTNFGRGGYNEQFFGPGTRLTVL.

In this sample, this clonotype turned up many times. This rearrangement joins TRBV7-9 to TRBJ2-1, with D unclear. Trimming shortened V by 1 base and J by 10 bases, and 8 bases separated the two germline ends. Germline values: CDR1 SEHNR, CDR2 FQNEAQ (reference sequence). CDR3 length: 12 residues. CDR3 coding DNA: TGTGCCAGCAGCTTAGTTGGGCGGGAGCAGTTCTTC. Translating it yields CASSLVGREQFF.

This clonotype was seen at least ten times. V usage is TRBV4-3 and J usage is TRBJ2-5; TRBD1 matches at 7 bases. Germline V gives CDR1 LGHNA, CDR2 YSLEER. After removal of 0 bases from V and 5 bases from J, the junction contained 6 bases not matched to a gene. CDR3 size: 15 residues. CDR3 bases: TGCGCCAGCAGCCAAGATGGGGACAGCGATGAGACCCAGTACTTC. Its translation: CASSQDGDSDETQYF.

This clonotype has ten or more counts. The rearrangement uses TRBV7-9 and TRBJ2-2; possible D gene TRBD1, 5 bases. The CDR3 consists of 14 residues. Trimming took off 5 bases at V and 4 bases at J, with 11 bases between the two ends. CDR1 SEHNR and CDR2 FQNEAQ come from the germline V gene (reference sequence). The CDR3 reads CASSGWQGTGELFF. The DNA for the CDR3 is TGTGCCAGCAGCGGCTGGCAGGGCACCGGGGAGCTGTTTTTT. Full variable domain (remainder filled in from reference TRBV7-9 and TRBJ2-2): DTGVSQNPRHKITKRGQNVTFRCDPISEHNRLYWYRQTLGQGPEFLTYFQNEAQLEKSRLLSDRFSAERPKGSFSTLEIQRTEQGDSAMYLCASSGWQGTGELFFGEGSRLTVL.